These T cell receptor beta chains were read from a single sample in a study of regulatory T cells in long-lasting Graves disease. TCRdb itself ran the multiplex PCR reads through MiXCR, one entry per CDR3 protein. The table shows some 410,000 distinct CDR3 sequences, with less than 20% occurring only once. The sample was also reused in another study, on T cells in Graves' hyperthyroidism and ophthalmopathy.

Sample: peripheral blood mononuclear cells (PBMCs), taken at new diagnosis, from a patient treated with antithyroid drugs. These receptors were obtained from a woman in her twenties or thirties with Graves disease. Each CDR3 is given with its conserved first and last residue. Each record gives: CDR3 DNA, CDR3 protein, D gene, V gene, J gene, clone size. D genes are given only for firm matches. Size is omitted from some rows. Given values are once, few, many or a class for expanded clones.

CDR3 DNA: TGTGCCAGCAGTTTATTGGGGGCCAAAAACATTCAGTACTTC
CDR3 protein: CASSLLGAKNIQYF
D gene: .
V gene: TRBV27
J gene: TRBJ2-4
clone size: few

CDR3 DNA: TGTGCCAGCAGTTCCGACAACAGGGTTCCGGATCAGCCCCAGCATTTT
CDR3 protein: CASSSDNRVPDQPQHF
D gene: .
V gene: TRBV28
J gene: TRBJ1-5
clone size: many

CDR3 DNA: TGTGCCAGCAGCTTCCACAACACCGGGGAGCTGTTTTTT
CDR3 protein: CASSFHNTGELFF
D gene: .
V gene: TRBV13
J gene: TRBJ2-2
clone size: many

CDR3 DNA: TGTGCCAGCAGTTTACGCCCGGGAGGGCCGTCAGATACGCAGTATTTT
CDR3 protein: CASSLRPGGPSDTQYF
D gene: TRBD2
V gene: TRBV12-3/TRBV12-4
J gene: TRBJ2-3
clone size: many

CDR3 DNA: TGTGCCAGCGACGAAGCGGGAATCAGGTACAATGAGCAGTTCTTC
CDR3 protein: CASDEAGIRYNEQFF
D gene: TRBD2
V gene: TRBV6-2/TRBV6-3
J gene: TRBJ2-1
clone size: .

CDR3 DNA: TGTGCCAGCTCACCCCGGGACAGGGCCGCCCCCTACGAGCAGTACTTC
CDR3 protein: CASSPRDRAAPYEQYF
D gene: TRBD1
V gene: TRBV18
J gene: TRBJ2-7
clone size: .

CDR3 DNA: TGTGCCAGCAGCTTAGGGGGACAGAACAATTACAATGAGCAGTTCTTC
CDR3 protein: CASSLGGQNNYNEQFF
D gene: TRBD1
V gene: TRBV11-3
J gene: TRBJ2-1
clone size: many

CDR3 DNA: TGTGCCACCAGTGATCCGGCGGGGGACAGAGGTTCACCCCTCCACTTT
CDR3 protein: CATSDPAGDRGSPLHF
D gene: TRBD1
V gene: TRBV24-1
J gene: TRBJ1-6
clone size: many

CDR3 DNA: TGTGCCAGTAGCCTACGGTCGCGAGGCAGCACAGATACGCAGTATTTT
CDR3 protein: CASSLRSRGSTDTQYF
D gene: .
V gene: TRBV19
J gene: TRBJ2-3
clone size: once

CDR3 DNA: TGCAGTGCTAGATCTAATACCGGGATAATAAATCGGCCCCAGCATTTT
CDR3 protein: CSARSNTGIINRPQHF
D gene: .
V gene: TRBV20-1
J gene: TRBJ1-5
clone size: .

CDR3 DNA: TGTGCCAGCAGCCTCCGGGACTCACCCCCTGATACGCGGTATTTT
CDR3 protein: CASSLRDSPPDTRYF
D gene: .
V gene: TRBV14
J gene: TRBJ2-3
clone size: .

CDR3 DNA: TGTGCCAGCAGCATAGTTGCCCACTACGAGCAGTACTTC
CDR3 protein: CASSIVAHYEQYF
D gene: .
V gene: TRBV7-9
J gene: TRBJ2-7
clone size: many

CDR3 DNA: TGCGCCAGCAGTGAGTCCCGCGGGGGCCGGAATTCACCCCTCCACTTT
CDR3 protein: CASSESRGGRNSPLHF
D gene: .
V gene: TRBV10-1
J gene: TRBJ1-6
clone size: .

CDR3 DNA: TGTGCCAGCAGCACCCCGGATAGCTCCTACGAGCAGTACTTC
CDR3 protein: CASSTPDSSYEQYF
D gene: .
V gene: TRBV28
J gene: TRBJ2-7
clone size: many

CDR3 DNA: TGTGCCAGCAGCTTAACGCTTGACAGAGCGAACACCGGGGAGCTGTTTTTT
CDR3 protein: CASSLTLDRANTGELFF
D gene: .
V gene: TRBV7-3
J gene: TRBJ2-2
clone size: .

CDR3 DNA: TGTGCCAGCAGTGGCGCGGGAGCTTACACCGGGGAGCTGTTTTTT
CDR3 protein: CASSGAGAYTGELFF
D gene: TRBD2
V gene: TRBV2
J gene: TRBJ2-2
clone size: .

CDR3 DNA: TGTGCCAGCAGCTCCCCACGGGGTGAGGGGACCCAGTACTTC
CDR3 protein: CASSSPRGEGTQYF
D gene: .
V gene: TRBV7-2
J gene: TRBJ2-5
clone size: many

CDR3 DNA: TGTGCCAGCAGCTTAGGGGGCAAGATCTACGAGCAGTACTTC
CDR3 protein: CASSLGGKIYEQYF
D gene: .
V gene: TRBV7-2
J gene: TRBJ2-7
clone size: many

CDR3 DNA: TGTGCCAGCAGCCGCGGGCGGGGGGCCTACGAGCAGTACTTC
CDR3 protein: CASSRGRGAYEQYF
D gene: TRBD2
V gene: TRBV9
J gene: TRBJ2-7
clone size: many

CDR3 DNA: TGTGCCAGCAGCTCACGGACTCTCGGGGCCAACGTCCTGACTTTC
CDR3 protein: CASSSRTLGANVLTF
D gene: .
V gene: TRBV7-2
J gene: TRBJ2-6
clone size: .